The source of this T cell receptor beta chain is a study of blood T cell repertoires in COVID-19 (dated by TCRdb to the early 2020s). With regard to the full study: Samples covering the acute and convalescent phases of COVID-19 were provided by collaborators in the United States, Italy and Spain. A freely available public database, intended as a resource for researchers studying the immune response to SARS-CoV-2, is where the repertoires were released. The samples were drawn from two sources: the first 160 participants of the ongoing ImmuneRACE study, and approximately 1,300 subjects contributed by 6 global collaborators. Where HLA class I and class II types were available, the types were taken from metadata supplied by the sample provider, not from assay-based typing. Nearly every sample came with metadata listing a de-identified subject ID, COVID-19 status, age in years and sex. The material from the prospective study consisted of cDNA or gDNA derived from T cells, B-cell-depleted T cells, or PBMCs. Deeply sampled blood TCRbeta repertoires from subjects exposed to, actively infected with, or recovered from COVID-19 were included in the dataset.

CDR1 and CDR2, looked up from the germline V gene, are MDHEN and SYDVKM. V is shortened by 4 bases, J by 3 bases, and the region joining them spans 13 bases. Including cysteine and phenylalanine, the CDR3 has 15 amino acids. Only the CDR3 DNA stays, 45 bases, in frame from base 1. TCRbeta CDR3 regions were amplified from genomic DNA using the immunoSEQ Assay, a bias-controlled multiplex PCR. Turning to the authors' computational methods: The number of nucleated cells in each sample was estimated from the amplification of reference gene primers within the assay. To quantify the absolute abundance of each unique TCRbeta CDR3 rearrangement, sequence reads were collapsed and filtered. For each sample, productive Simpson clonality was calculated as the square root of Simpson's diversity index over productive rearrangements. Drawn from immuneACCESS, this table holds only the in-frame rearrangements with V and J called that TCRdb kept. Clones are partly lost; checked studies trace under half to an unresolved V gene and leave the rest unexplained. V, J and clone size are those of that table, while D and trimming were read from the DNA. The sample table lists roughly 250,000 clones, about 85% of them with a count of one. Approximately 7.5% of the sample rests with the top ten.

Regarding this clone: Its antigen remains undetermined. No quality values exist for individual bases; no much larger clone is one base distant.

A second Seattle source provided samples from volunteer blood donors who had recovered from COVID-19. Whole blood was collected in K2EDTA tubes by collaborating institutions according to the institutions' own protocols. For TCRbeta analysis, collaborators shipped samples as frozen whole blood, isolated PBMCs, or DNA extracted from either of those sample types. Broad study findings and their caveats: Clinical and demographic metadata were provided uncurated, with the amount varying by source and participant.

This receptor was obtained from a man between 60 and 75 years old who had recovered from COVID-19. Input material: peripheral blood. The rearrangement combines TRBV28 with TRBJ1-5; the D segment could be TRBD1, given 6 matching bases. CDR3 reads: CASSSVRGNNQPQHF. Here is the DNA: TGTGCCAGCAGTTCTGTCAGGGGTAACAATCAGCCCCAGCATTTT.